Each of the 3 T cell receptor beta chains below was sequenced from the same sample in a study of blood T cells in healthy people across ages. The use of a sample-barcoded 5' primer and a J-beta primer mix characterized a second PCR of about 7 to 12 cycles. Each CDR3 protein gets one entry after TCRdb re-called the 5' RACE reads with MiXCR. The repertoire holds hundreds of thousands of distinct CDR3 sequences, with approximately 39% as singletons. The sequencing sample was made of blood. These TCRs come from an older woman in good health.

This clonotype was seen ten or more times. The chain employs TRBV5-1 and TRBJ2-4; possibly TRBD1 for D (6 bases). The CDR3 length is 13 residues. The V end lost 4 bases, the J end lost 15 bases, and 20 bases lay between the germline ends. CDR1 SGHRS and CDR2 YFSETQ come from the germline V gene. CDR3 coding DNA: TGCGCCAGCAGCCCGGATCGACAGGAAAGAACGTACTTC. Amino acids: CASSPDRQERTYF. The full variable domain, rest sourced from reference TRBV5-1 and TRBJ2-4, is KAGVTQTPRYLIKTRGQQVTLSCSPISGHRSVSWYQQTPGQGLQFLFEYFSETQRNKGNFPGRFSGRQFSNSRSEMNVSTLELGDSALYLCASSPDRQERTYFGAGTRLSVL.

Many counts were recorded for this clonotype. The junction differs from germline at one of its ends, possibly a read error. V gene TRBV9 combines with J gene TRBJ2-5; D unresolved. The CDR3 consists of 12 residues. Germline V lookup: CDR1 SGDLS, CDR2 YYNGEE. CDR3 sequence: CASSVYGEAQYF. The CDR3 DNA follows: TGTGCCAGCAGCGTATACGGAGAGGCCCAGTACTTC. Using reference TRBV9 and TRBJ2-5 for the parts outside the CDR3, the full variable domain is DSGVTQTPKHLITATGQRVTLRCSPRSGDLSVYWYQQSLDQGLQFLIQYYNGEERAKGNILERFSAQQFPDLHSELNLSSLELGDSALYFCASSVYGEAQYFGPGTRLLVL.

This clonotype was seen a few times. The chain has TRBV27 and TRBJ2-1, with 9 bases that match TRBD2. The CDR3 extends over 15 amino acids. Losses at the gene ends were 3 bases for V and 7 bases for J; bases not matched to a gene: 7. Germline assignment: CDR1 MNHEY and CDR2 SMNVEV (reference sequence). For the CDR3, the DNA is TGTGCCAGCAGTTTCGTAGCGGGAGAAAGGAATGAGCAGTTCTTC. It specifies CASSFVAGERNEQFF.